This T cell receptor beta chain was retrieved from a study of CD8+CD57+ T cells in acquired aplastic anemia listed by TCRdb under 2018. Regarding the research as a whole: DNA extracted from sorted CD4+ and CD8+ cells had a mean of approximately 3.3 ug, with a range of roughly 0.17 to 30 ug. CD8+CD57+ expansion was defined as frequency above the mean frequency observed in healthy subjects. General findings and caveats noted by the study authors: Around 27 CD8+ CDR3 sequences were shared between patients and controls but appeared highly expressed in patients and within their immunodominant clones. Patients and healthy controls showed no significant difference in CD8+ Simpson's diversity (P=0.060).

Via the germline V gene (reference sequence), CDR1 is DFQATT and CDR2 SNEGSKA. Relative to germline, V is 6 bases shorter and J is 5 bases shorter, with 13 bases between their ends. The CDR3 contains 12 residues, cysteine and phenylalanine counted. Here the CDR3 DNA is all that survives: 36 bases in frame from base 1. Patients chosen for sequencing had shown expansion of CD8+CD57+ cells by flow cytometry. Every patient had severe acquired aplastic anemia, diagnosed using the International Study of Aplastic Anemia and Agranulocytosis and Camitta criteria. No patient had received any therapy when blood was sampled. In this study, sorted CD4+ and CD8+ T cells from the blood of healthy subjects and of severe aplastic anemia patients had their TCR repertoires deep-sequenced. In the USA, patient enrollment took place under clinicaltrials.gov protocols 00001620, 01623167, 00001397, 00071045, 00081523 and 00961064. Ficoll-Paque density gradient centrifugation was used to isolate peripheral blood mononuclear cells. CD4+ and CD8+ T cells were sorted by FACS or magnetic beads before DNA extraction.

A remark on this clonotype: The antigen it recognizes is unknown. No much larger clone exists at a distance of one base, and base qualities are not known.

Genomic DNA was used as template for profiling of TCR beta VDJ combinations and CDR3 sequences. TCR repertoire sequencing was run on an Illumina HiSeq 2000. The original methods were these. Repertoire assessment relied on Simpson's diversity index, CDR3 size and DJ length profiles, and TRBV/TRBJ rearrangement plots. The most abundant DNA sequence in the deep sequencing data was defined as the immunodominant clone. CDR3 amino acid sequences were checked for sharing across subjects and were also compared against the VDJdb database and published repertoires. TCRdb redid the processing of the public reads, applying fastp at Q25 and MiXCR, and retained in-frame beta chains. All rows with the same CDR3 protein become a single entry with the most common DNA and genes. The V and J calls were not made by the authors but by TCRdb's processing. This sample is represented by about 200,000 distinct CDR3 sequences; about 60% of them were singletons. The ten largest clonotypes hold 58% of the sample.

Sequenced material: sorted CD4+, CD8+, or CD8+CD57+ T cells (not recorded which) from PBMCs. The chain links TRBV20-1 with TRBJ1-1, with no D gene named confidently. The sequence was obtained from a human donor with aplastic anemia. The DNA reads TGCAGTGCCCTAAGAGAGAGGACTGAAGCTTTCTTT. Translated, it gives CSALRERTEAFF.